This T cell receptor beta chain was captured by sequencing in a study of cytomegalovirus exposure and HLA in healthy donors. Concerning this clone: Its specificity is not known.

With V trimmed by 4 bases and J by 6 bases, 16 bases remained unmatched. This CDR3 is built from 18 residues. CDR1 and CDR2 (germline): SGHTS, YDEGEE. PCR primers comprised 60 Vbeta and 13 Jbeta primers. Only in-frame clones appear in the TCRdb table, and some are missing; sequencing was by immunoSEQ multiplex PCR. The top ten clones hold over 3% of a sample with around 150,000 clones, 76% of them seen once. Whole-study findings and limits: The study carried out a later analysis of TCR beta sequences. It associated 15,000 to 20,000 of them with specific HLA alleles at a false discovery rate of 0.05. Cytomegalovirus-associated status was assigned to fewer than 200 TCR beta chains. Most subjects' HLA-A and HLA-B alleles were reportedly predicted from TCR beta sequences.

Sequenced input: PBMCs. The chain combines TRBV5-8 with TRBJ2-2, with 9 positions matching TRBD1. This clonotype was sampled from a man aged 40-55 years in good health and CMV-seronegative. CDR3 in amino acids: CASSLNAPGQGTSGELFF. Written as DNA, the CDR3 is TGTGCCAGCAGCCTGAATGCTCCGGGACAGGGTACCTCCGGGGAGCTGTTTTTT.